This passage covers 9 T cell receptor beta chains from one sample sequenced in a study of CD4 T cells in relation to SARS-CoV-2 and coronaviruses. These receptors have no known antigen. Assay: immunoSEQ multiplex PCR; the TCRdb copy retains only in-frame clones and omits some. The sample holds 25,000 or so clones, more than 60% seen once. CD4+ T cells from unexposed donors were obtained before the COVID-19 pandemic (2011-2018). The cells were cultured for about ten days before CD4+ T cells were isolated. The material sequenced was CD4+ T cells from PBMCs, cultured in vitro. The receptors shown here come from a human donor in good health.

The rearrangement links TRBV6-4 to TRBJ2-1; 12 positions match TRBD2. The CDR3 runs 15 residues. In germline, CDR1 is MRHNA, CDR2 SNTAGT. J gave up 4 bases and V 4 bases, and 2 bases lay outside the gene matches. The CDR3 bases are TGTGCCAGCAGTGTGACTAGCGGGGGTTACAATGAGCAGTTCTTC. It yields the protein CASSVTSGGYNEQFF.

The rearrangement links TRBV25-1 to TRBJ2-1; D not resolved. Per germline, CDR1 MGHDK and CDR2 SYGVNS. The CDR3 contains 11 residues. V gave up 5 bases and J gave up 7 bases, with 6 bases separating them. The CDR3 DNA sequence: TGTGCCAGCAGTATCGGTAATGAGCAGTTCTTC. Protein product: CASSIGNEQFF.

The V call is TRBV19, the J call TRBJ1-4; D remains unclear. Looked up from germline, CDR1 is LNHDA and CDR2 is SQIVND (reference sequence). V was pared by 5 bases and J by 5 bases, with 15 bases between. The CDR3 runs 15 residues. The CDR3: CASSEATVPNEKLFF. The CDR3 bases are TGTGCCAGTAGTGAAGCGACGGTCCCAAATGAAAAACTGTTTTTT.

The chain joins TRBV19 to TRBJ1-1; 9 bases match TRBD1. Germline CDR1 is LNHDA and CDR2 is SQIVND (reference sequence). The CDR3 length is 15 residues. Unmatched junction bases numbered 9, after V lost 4 bases and J lost 6 bases. This chain's CDR3 is CASSNPYRGRSEAFF. The CDR3 coding sequence is TGTGCCAGTAGTAATCCCTACAGGGGGCGGTCTGAAGCTTTCTTT.

This clone is a singleton in its sample. The CDR3 DNA reads TGTGCCAGCAGCGTAGGAGCAGAACTAGCGGGTTTCTATACGCAGTATTTT. Translating gives CASSVGAELAGFYTQYF. The V gene is TRBV9, the J gene TRBJ2-3, with 9 bases aligning to TRBD2. Germline CDR1 SGDLS, CDR2 YYNGEE. V gave up 0 bases and J gave up 7 bases; unmatched junction bases: 12. This CDR3 comprises 17 residues.

The gene calls are TRBV2 and TRBJ1-1; D call uncertain. Trimming removed 3 bases from V and 1 base from J, with 12 bases in between. The CDR3 runs to 15 residues. The germline V gene has CDR1 SNHLY and CDR2 FYNNEI. The CDR3 is CASSDVDGKNTEAFF. Written as DNA, the CDR3 is TGTGCCAGCAGTGATGTCGATGGGAAGAACACTGAAGCTTTCTTT.

This chain joins TRBV6-6 and TRBJ2-3, with 7 bases fitting TRBD1. Trimming took 2 bases from V and 1 from J; bases not matched to a gene: 6. The length of the CDR3 is 16 residues. Germline V gene lookup returns CDR1 MNHNY and CDR2 SVGAGI (reference sequence). The CDR3 sequence: CASSYPPGQRTDTQYF. The CDR3 bases are TGTGCCAGCAGTTACCCTCCGGGACAGCGCACAGATACGCAGTATTTT.

This rearrangement joins TRBV7-3 to TRBJ2-3, with D maybe TRBD1 (5 bases). The CDR3 runs to 15 residues. Germline lookup yields CDR1 SGHTA and CDR2 FQGTGA. V was trimmed by 1 base and J by 4 bases, leaving 12 bases between them. The CDR3 protein is CASSLKLTGADTQYF. The CDR3 region has the DNA TGTGCCAGCAGCTTAAAGTTAACAGGAGCAGATACGCAGTATTTT. The full variable domain, completed using reference TRBV7-3 and TRBJ2-3, is GAGVSQTPSNKVTEKGKYVELRCDPISGHTALYWYRQSLGQGPEFLIYFQGTGAADDSGLPNDRFFAVRPEGSVSTLKIQRTERGDSAVYLCASSLKLTGADTQYFGPGTRLTVL.

The J gene is TRBJ2-5, the V gene TRBV2; 10 nucleotides line up with TRBD2. Germline V CDR1 and CDR2: SNHLY, FYNNEI. This CDR3 region has 16 residues. Trimming took 6 bases from V and 0 from J; bases not matched to a gene: 7. The CDR3, as DNA: TGTGCCAGCAGAAGAAGCGGGGGGGAGTACCAAGAGACCCAGTACTTC. Translating it yields CASRRSGGEYQETQYF. Filled out from reference TRBV2 and TRBJ2-5, the complete variable domain reads EPEVTQTPSHQVTQMGQEVILRCVPISNHLYFYWYRQILGQKVEFLVSFYNNEISEKSEIFDDQFSVERPDGSNFTLKIRSTKLEDSAMYFCASRRSGGEYQETQYFGPGTRLLVL.